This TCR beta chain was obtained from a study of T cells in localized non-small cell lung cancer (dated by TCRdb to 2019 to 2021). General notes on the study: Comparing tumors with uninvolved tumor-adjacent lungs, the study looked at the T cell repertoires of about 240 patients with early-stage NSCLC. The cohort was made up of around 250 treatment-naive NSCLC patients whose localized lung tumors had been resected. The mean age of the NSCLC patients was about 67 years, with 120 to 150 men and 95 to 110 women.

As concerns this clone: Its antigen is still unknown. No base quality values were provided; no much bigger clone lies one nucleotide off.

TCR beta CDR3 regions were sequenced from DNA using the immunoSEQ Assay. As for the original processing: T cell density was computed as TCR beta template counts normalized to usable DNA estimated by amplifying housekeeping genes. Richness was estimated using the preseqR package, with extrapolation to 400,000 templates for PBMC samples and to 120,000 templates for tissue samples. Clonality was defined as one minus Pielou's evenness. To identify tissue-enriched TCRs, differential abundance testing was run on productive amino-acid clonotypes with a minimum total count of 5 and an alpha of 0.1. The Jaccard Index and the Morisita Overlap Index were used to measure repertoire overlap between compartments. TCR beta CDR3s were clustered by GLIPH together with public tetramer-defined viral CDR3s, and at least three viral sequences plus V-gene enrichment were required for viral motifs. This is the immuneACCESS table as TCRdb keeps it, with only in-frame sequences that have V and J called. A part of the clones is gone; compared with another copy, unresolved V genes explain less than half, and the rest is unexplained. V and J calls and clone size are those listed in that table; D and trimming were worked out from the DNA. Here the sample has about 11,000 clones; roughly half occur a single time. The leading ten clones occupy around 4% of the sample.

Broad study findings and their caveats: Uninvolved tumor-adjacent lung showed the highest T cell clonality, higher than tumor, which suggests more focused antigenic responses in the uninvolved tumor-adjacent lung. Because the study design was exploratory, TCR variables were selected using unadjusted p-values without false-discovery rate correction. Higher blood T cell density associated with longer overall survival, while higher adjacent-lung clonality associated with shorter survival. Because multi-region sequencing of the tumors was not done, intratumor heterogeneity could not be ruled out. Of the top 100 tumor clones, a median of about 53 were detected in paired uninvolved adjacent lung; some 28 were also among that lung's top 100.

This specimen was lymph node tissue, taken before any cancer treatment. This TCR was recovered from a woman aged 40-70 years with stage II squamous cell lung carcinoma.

The DNA is as follows: TGCGCCAGCAGCTTGGTTCAATCAGGGATGAATGAGCAGTTCTTC. Its protein reads: CASSLVQSGMNEQFF. The chain uses TRBV5-1 and TRBJ2-1; TRBD1 is possibly the D segment (5 matching bases). The germline V gene yields SGHRS for CDR1 and YFSETQ for CDR2. The CDR3 runs 15 amino acids, cysteine and phenylalanine included. Of the read, only the CDR3 DNA is kept; its 45 bases are in frame from base 1. Trimming removed 0 bases from V and 7 bases from J, leaving 14 bases between the germline ends. Beyond the CDR3, the reference TRBV5-1 and TRBJ2-1 genes provide the residues; the full variable domain reads: KAGVTQTPRYLIKTRGQQVTLSCSPISGHRSVSWYQQTPGQGLQFLFEYFSETQRNKGNFPGRFSGRQFSNSRSEMNVSTLELGDSALYLCASSLVQSGMNEQFFGPGTRLTVL.